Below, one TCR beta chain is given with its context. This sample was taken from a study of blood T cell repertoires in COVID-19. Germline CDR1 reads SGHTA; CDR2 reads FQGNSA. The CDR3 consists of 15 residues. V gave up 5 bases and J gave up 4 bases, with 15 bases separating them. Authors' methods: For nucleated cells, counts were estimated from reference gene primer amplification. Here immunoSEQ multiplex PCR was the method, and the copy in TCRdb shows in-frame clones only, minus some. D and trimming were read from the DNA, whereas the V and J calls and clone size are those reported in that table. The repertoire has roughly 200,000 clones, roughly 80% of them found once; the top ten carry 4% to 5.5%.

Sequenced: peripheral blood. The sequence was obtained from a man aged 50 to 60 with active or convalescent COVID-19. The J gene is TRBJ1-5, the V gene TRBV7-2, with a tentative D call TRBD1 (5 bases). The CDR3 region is CASSQGGGVNQPQHF. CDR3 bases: TGTGCCAGCAGCCAGGGTGGGGGGGTGAATCAGCCCCAGCATTTT.